This T cell receptor beta chain appears in the sequencing data of a study of T cell responses to AZD1222 COVID-19 vaccine. On this clone itself: Its matching antigen is unknown.

Study-wide results and limits: Once two AZD1222 doses were given, Spike-specific TCR breadth and depth went up.

Second-dose schedules of about 4 or about 12 weeks were combined. CDR1 is LGHNA, CDR2 YNFKEQ, per germline. The CDR3 consists of 15 residues. V was pared by 4 bases and J by 5 bases, with 8 bases of the junction left unmatched. Produced via immunoSEQ multiplex PCR; TCRdb's table is partial and in-frame only. The sample has approximately 160,000 clones, roughly nine tenths seen once; the top ten hold around 0.99%. This sequence was found in an adult who received the AZD1222 COVID-19 vaccine. This chain connects TRBV4-2 to TRBJ2-1; TRBD1 matches at 7 bases. This specimen was peripheral blood, taken 28 days after the second AZD1222 dose. The CDR3 DNA reads as TGTGCCAGCAGCCGAGACAGGGCCCGGAACAATGAGCAGTTCTTC. It is translated as CASSRDRARNNEQFF.